This TCR beta chain was obtained from a study of blood T cell repertoires in COVID-19. V was cut by 1 base and J by 5 bases, with 9 bases left in between. Germline CDR1 reads SEHNR; CDR2 reads FQNEAQ (reference sequence). The CDR3 consists of 13 residues. Per the study methods: Estimates of nucleated cell counts were drawn from the amplification of reference gene primers. Generated by immunoSEQ multiplex PCR, the TCRdb table keeps only in-frame clones and is missing some. Clone size and the V and J calls come from that table; the DNA yielded D and trimming. The sample contains approximately 670,000 clones, 70% to 90% of which appear only once.

This TCR was recovered from a woman under 30 with acute or convalescent COVID-19. Sequences were obtained from peripheral blood. This chain links TRBV7-9 with TRBJ2-7; D unclear. Here the CDR3 DNA reads TGTGCCAGCAGCTTAGGGGTAAGCGACGAGCAGTACTTC. Its translation is CASSLGVSDEQYF. The variable domain in full, with the rest retrieved from reference TRBV7-9 and TRBJ2-7, is DTGVSQNPRHKITKRGQNVTFRCDPISEHNRLYWYRQTLGQGPEFLTYFQNEAQLEKSRLLSDRFSAERPKGSFSTLEIQRTEQGDSAMYLCASSLGVSDEQYFGPGTRLTVT.